This record covers a single T cell receptor beta chain. Its target is unknown. Germline is not matched at one junction end, which may reflect a read error. The sample's time point: newly diagnosed GD, antithyroid drugs for less than 3 months. PBMC RNA was the source of the TCR library. This entry belongs to a study of regulatory T cells in long-lasting Graves disease. Study conclusions and caveats: TRBV28, TRBJ1-2 and TRBJ2-5 were favored in persistent disease.

This CDR3 has 14 amino acids. Germline CDR1 and CDR2: SGHTA and FQGNSA. Both iRepertoire HTBI primers and Arm-PCR of CDR3 regions were used to build the TCR beta libraries. In the authors' methods: Sequenced samples collectively carried roughly 60 TRBV and some 15 TRBJ segments. TCRdb recomputed calls from the multiplex PCR reads with MiXCR, one row per CDR3 protein. The V and J calls here are based on TCRdb, not the publication. The sample includes roughly 380,000 distinct CDR3 sequences, around 16% of them seen just once. This TCR derives from a female donor with Graves disease. This material consisted of peripheral blood mononuclear cells (PBMCs), taken at new diagnosis, from a patient treated with antithyroid drugs. V and J are TRBV7-2 and TRBJ1-5; 8 positions agree with TRBD1. Here the CDR3 DNA reads TGTGCCTGCAGCCTGACAGGGGGCAATCAGCCCCAGCATTTT. Its protein is CACSLTGGNQPQHF.